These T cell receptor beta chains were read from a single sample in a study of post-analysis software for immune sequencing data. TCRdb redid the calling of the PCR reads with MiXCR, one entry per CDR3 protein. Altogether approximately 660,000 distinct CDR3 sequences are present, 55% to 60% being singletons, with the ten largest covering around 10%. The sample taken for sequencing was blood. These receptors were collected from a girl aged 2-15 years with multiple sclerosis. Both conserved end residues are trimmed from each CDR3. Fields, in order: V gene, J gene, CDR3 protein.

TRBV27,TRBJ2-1,ASSSLRGGPVQF
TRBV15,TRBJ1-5,ATSRRGGNQPQH
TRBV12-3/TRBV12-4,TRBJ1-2,ASSHRGVYGYT
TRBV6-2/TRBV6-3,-,ASSSRAGNIQY
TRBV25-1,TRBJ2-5,ASSPRALREAQY
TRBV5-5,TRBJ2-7,ASSLLPGDYEQY
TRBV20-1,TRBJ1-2,SATRGEEIGDGYT
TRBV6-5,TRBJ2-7,ASRTGGLGSYEQY
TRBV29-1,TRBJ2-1,SVVTGVEQF
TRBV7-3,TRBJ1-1,ASRLGQGEAF
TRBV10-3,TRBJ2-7,AISDPEGRTRSYEQY
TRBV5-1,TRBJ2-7,ASSLRAGSTYEQY
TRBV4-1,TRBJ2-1,ASSQDAGKGYNEQF
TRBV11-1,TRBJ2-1,ASSPVPAGDQF
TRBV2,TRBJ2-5,ASRLTAVKEQY
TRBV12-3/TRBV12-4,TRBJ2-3,ASSLPSSLPTDTQY
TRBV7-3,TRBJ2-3,ASSYTGDRTDTQY
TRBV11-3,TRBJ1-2,ASSLSRDGVAGYT
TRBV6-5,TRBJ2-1,ASSGVGNEQF
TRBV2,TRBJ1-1,ASSVQGAENTEAF
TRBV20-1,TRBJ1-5,SASLREKYYSNQPQH
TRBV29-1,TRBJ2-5,SVSGTGEEETQY
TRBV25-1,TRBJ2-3,ASSGEVGTDTQY
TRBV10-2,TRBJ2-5,AILLARLLQETQY
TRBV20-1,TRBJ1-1,SATGGSLGTEAF
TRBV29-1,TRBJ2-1,SVGDILYNEQF
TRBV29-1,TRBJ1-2,FVSGGRDTYGYT
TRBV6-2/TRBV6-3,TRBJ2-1,ASSYSRGDTYNEQF
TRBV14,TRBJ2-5,ASSQPDRGLQETQY
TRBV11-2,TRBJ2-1,ASSLGGSGGLRNEQF
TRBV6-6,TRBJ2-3,ASSYRAGGTTDTQY
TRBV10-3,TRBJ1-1,AIRPTGRDTEAF
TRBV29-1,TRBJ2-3,SVDSGLATDTQY
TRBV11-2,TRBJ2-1,ASSNLVSPSQF
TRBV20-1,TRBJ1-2,SASIGGGYT
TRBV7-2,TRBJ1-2,ASSLGRGQGVYT
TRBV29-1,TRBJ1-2,SVARSAYGYT
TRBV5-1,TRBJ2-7,ASSLDPAGGLSSYEQY
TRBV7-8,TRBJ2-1,ASSLVGGGVHEQF
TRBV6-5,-,ASSYSGSLLETQY
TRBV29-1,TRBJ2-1,SEASYNEQF
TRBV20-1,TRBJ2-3,SARASGQADTQY
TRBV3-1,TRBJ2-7,ASSQEAGQGFHEQY